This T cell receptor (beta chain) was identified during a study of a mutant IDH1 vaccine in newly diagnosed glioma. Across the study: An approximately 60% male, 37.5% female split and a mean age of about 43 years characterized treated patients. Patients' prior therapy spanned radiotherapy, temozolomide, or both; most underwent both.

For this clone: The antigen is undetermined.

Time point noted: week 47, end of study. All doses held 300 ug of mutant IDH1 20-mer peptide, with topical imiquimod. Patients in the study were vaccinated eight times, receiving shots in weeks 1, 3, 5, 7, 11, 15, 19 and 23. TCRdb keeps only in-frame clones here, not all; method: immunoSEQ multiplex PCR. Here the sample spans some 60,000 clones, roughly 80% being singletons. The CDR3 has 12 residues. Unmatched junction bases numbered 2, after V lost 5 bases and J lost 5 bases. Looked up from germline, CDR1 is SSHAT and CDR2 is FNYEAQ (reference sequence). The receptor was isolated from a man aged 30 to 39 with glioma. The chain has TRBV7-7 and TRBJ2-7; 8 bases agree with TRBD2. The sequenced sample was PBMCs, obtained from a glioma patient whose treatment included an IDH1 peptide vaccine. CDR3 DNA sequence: TGTGCCAGCAGCCCGGGAGGGAACGAGCAGTACTTC. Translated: CASSPGGNEQYF.